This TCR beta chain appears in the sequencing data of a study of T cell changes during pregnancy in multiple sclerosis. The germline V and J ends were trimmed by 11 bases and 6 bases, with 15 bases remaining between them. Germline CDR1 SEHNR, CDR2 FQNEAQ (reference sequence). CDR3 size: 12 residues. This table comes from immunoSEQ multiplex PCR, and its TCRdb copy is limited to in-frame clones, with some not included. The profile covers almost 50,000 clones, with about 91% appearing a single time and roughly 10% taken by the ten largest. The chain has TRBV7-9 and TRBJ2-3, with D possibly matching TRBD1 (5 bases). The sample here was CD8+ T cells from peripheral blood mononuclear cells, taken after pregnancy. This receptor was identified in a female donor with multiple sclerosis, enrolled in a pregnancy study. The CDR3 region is CAGSQGVDTQYF. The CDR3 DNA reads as TGTGCCGGGTCACAAGGGGTCGATACGCAGTATTTT.